These 7 T cell receptor beta chains originate from one sample sequenced in a study of T cells expressing NK-cell markers. One entry per CDR3 protein, without DNA, is what TCRdb gives after re-calling the 5' RACE reads. The repertoire table contains some 190,000 distinct CDR3 sequences. Sequenced: blood T cells: a sorted CD56 or NKG2C T cell subset, CD4+ or CD8+ T cells, or bulk PBMC T cells (not recorded which). These receptors were taken from a man aged 18 to 69 in good health.

The chain has TRBV4-1 and TRBJ2-7; TCRdb indicates TRBD1, and absent DNA this call remains unverified. The CDR3 covers 17 residues. The germline V gene encodes CDR1 MGHRA and CDR2 YSYEKL. The chain's CDR3 is CASSPRTGGVVGDEQYF.

This chain links TRBV7-9 with TRBJ2-3; without DNA, the TCRdb call of TRBD1 cannot be checked. This CDR3 is built from 14 residues. From germline, CDR1 is SEHNR and CDR2 FQNEAQ (reference sequence). The CDR3: CASSPRDREHTQYF. The whole variable domain, remainder taken from reference TRBV7-9 and TRBJ2-3, is DTGVSQNPRHKITKRGQNVTFRCDPISEHNRLYWYRQTLGQGPEFLTYFQNEAQLEKSRLLSDRFSAERPKGSFSTLEIQRTEQGDSAMYLCASSPRDREHTQYFGPGTRLTVL.

The rearrangement uses TRBV9 and TRBJ2-5; TCRdb lists TRBD1, though no DNA is available to test this call. The CDR3 spans 17 residues. Germline V CDR1 and CDR2: SGDLS, YYNGEE. The CDR3 loop reads CASSVGRGGMIQETQYF.

This chain links TRBV2 with TRBJ2-3; lacking DNA, the TRBD1 call made by TCRdb goes unchecked. The CDR3 loop spans 16 amino acids. Germline CDR1 SNHLY, CDR2 FYNNEI. The CDR3: CASSEIGDRGTDTQYF. The full variable domain, its missing parts supplied by reference TRBV2 and TRBJ2-3, is EPEVTQTPSHQVTQMGQEVILRCVPISNHLYFYWYRQILGQKVEFLVSFYNNEISEKSEIFDDQFSVERPDGSNFTLKIRSTKLEDSAMYFCASSEIGDRGTDTQYFGPGTRLTVL.

The chain employs TRBV6-2 or TRBV6-3 and TRBJ1-1. Germline V gene lookup returns CDR1 MNHEY and CDR2 SVGEGT. This CDR3 contains 12 residues. The CDR3 protein is CASSDSNTEAFF.

This chain links TRBV12-3 or TRBV12-4 with TRBJ2-1; TCRdb lists TRBD1, though no DNA is available to test this call. The length of the CDR3 is 13 residues. The CDR3 protein is CASRGQGKNEQFF.

The chain links TRBV15 to TRBJ1-1; there is no DNA to check the TCRdb D call of TRBD1. Germline values: CDR1 LNHNV, CDR2 YYDKDF (reference sequence). This CDR3 region has 17 residues. The CDR3 here is CATSSQTGGRGNTEAFF.